This is a list of T cell receptor beta chains from one sample in a study of cytomegalovirus exposure and HLA in healthy donors. Profiled with immunoSEQ multiplex PCR; TCRdb holds only in-frame clones, not every one. Of about 180,000 clones detected, 85% appear once; the ten largest clones hold 1%. Sequenced material: PBMCs. All receptors derive from a boy under 10 years old in good health and CMV-seronegative. Both conserved end residues are part of each CDR3. Fields, in order: clone size, V gene, D gene, J gene, CDR3 protein, CDR3 DNA. A D gene is named only where the DNA matches it firmly. Not all rows give a size; the values are once, few, many and, for expanded clones, a class.

-	TRBV5-4	TRBD2	TRBJ2-3	CASSATSGKHTDTQYF	TGTGCCAGCAGCGCGACTAGCGGGAAACACACAGATACGCAGTATTTT
-	TRBV6-1	-	TRBJ1-5	CASSARDYHSNQPQHF	TGTGCCAGCAGTGCCCGGGACTACCATAGCAATCAGCCCCAGCATTTT
-	TRBV4-2	TRBD1	TRBJ1-5	CASSQTGGNQPQHF	TGTGCCAGCAGCCAGACAGGGGGAAATCAGCCCCAGCATTTT
-	TRBV6-1	-	TRBJ1-5	CASSESGGASNLYQPQHF	TGTGCCAGCAGTGAGAGCGGGGGCGCCTCCAACTTGTATCAGCCCCAGCATTTT
-	TRBV5-1	TRBD2	TRBJ2-1	CASSGGTSGSYNEQFF	TGCGCCAGCAGCGGAGGGACTAGCGGATCCTACAATGAGCAGTTCTTC
-	TRBV28	TRBD1	TRBJ2-2	CASSSGQGGNTGELFF	TGTGCCAGCAGTTCCGGACAGGGGGGGAACACCGGGGAGCTGTTTTTT
-	TRBV5-8	-	TRBJ2-7	CASSLVALGEQYF	TGTGCCAGCAGCTTGGTAGCGCTGGGCGAGCAGTACTTC
-	TRBV30	-	TRBJ2-3	CAWTGGTDTQYF	TGTGCCTGGACAGGGGGCACAGATACGCAGTATTTT
few	TRBV7-3	-	TRBJ1-1	CASSLLAETLKAFF	TGTGCCAGCAGCTTACTGGCGGAAACACTGAAAGCTTTCTTT
-	TRBV30	TRBD2	TRBJ2-3	CAGERGRTDTQYF	TGTGCCGGGGAGCGGGGCCGCACAGATACGCAGTATTTT